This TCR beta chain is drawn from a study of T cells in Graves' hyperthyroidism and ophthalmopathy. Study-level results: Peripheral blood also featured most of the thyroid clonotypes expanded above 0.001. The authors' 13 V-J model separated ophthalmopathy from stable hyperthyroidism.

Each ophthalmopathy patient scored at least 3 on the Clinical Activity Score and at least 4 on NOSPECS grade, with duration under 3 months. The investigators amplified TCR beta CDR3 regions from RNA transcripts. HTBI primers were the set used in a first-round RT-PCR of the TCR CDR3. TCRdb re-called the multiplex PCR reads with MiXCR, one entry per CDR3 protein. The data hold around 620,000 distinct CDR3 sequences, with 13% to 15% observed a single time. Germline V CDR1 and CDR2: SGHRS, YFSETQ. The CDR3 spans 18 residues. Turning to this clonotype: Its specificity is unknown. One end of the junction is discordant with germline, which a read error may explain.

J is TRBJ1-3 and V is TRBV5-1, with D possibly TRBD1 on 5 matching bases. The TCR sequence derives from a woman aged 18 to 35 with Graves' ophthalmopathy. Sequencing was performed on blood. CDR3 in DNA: TGTGCCAGCAGCCAAGAACTCCGGTCCGGGGGAACTGGAAACACCATATATTTT. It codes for CASSQELRSGGTGNTIYF.